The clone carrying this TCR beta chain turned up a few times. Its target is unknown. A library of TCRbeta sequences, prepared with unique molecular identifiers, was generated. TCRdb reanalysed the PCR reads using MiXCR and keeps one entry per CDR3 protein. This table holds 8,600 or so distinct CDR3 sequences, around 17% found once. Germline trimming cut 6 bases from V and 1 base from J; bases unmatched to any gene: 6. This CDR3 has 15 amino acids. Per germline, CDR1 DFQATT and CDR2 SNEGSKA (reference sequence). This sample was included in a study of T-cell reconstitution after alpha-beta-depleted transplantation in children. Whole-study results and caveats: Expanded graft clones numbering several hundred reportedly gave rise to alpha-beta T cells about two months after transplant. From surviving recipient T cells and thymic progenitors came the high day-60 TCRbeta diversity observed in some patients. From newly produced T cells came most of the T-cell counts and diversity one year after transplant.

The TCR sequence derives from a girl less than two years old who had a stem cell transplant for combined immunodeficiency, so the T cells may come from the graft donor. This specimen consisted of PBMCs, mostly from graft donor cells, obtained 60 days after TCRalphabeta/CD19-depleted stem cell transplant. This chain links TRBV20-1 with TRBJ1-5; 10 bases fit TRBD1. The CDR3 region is CSAGTGAQSNQPQHF. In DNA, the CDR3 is TGCAGTGCCGGGACAGGGGCTCAAAGCAATCAGCCCCAGCATTTT.